This T cell receptor (beta chain) comes out of a study of T cells in Graves' hyperthyroidism and ophthalmopathy. Using RNA transcripts as the source, TCR beta CDR3 regions were amplified. A first-round RT-PCR of the TCR CDR3 used the HTBI primer set. TCRdb independently ran MiXCR on the multiplex PCR reads; one entry per CDR3 protein. The sample shows approximately 700,000 distinct CDR3 sequences, less than 45% of them seen only once. V dropped 1 base and J dropped 4 bases, with 14 bases sitting between them. The CDR3 runs to 16 residues. Germline assignment: CDR1 LNHNV and CDR2 YYDKDF (reference sequence). In this sample, this clonotype turned up once.

The J gene is TRBJ1-5, the V gene TRBV15; D possibly corresponds to TRBD1 (6 bases). The sample taken for sequencing was peripheral blood or thyroid tissue (not recorded which). This clonotype was obtained from an adult man with Graves' disease, either hyperthyroidism or ophthalmopathy (not recorded which). The CDR3 here is CATSRGRRGVNQPQHF. As DNA, the CDR3 is TGTGCCACCAGCAGAGGGAGGAGGGGGGTAAATCAGCCCCAGCATTTT.